Below, 14 T cell receptor beta chains from the same sample are listed, as sequenced in a study of cytotoxic CD8 clonotypes in ibrutinib-treated CLL. Generated by immunoSEQ multiplex PCR, the TCRdb table keeps only in-frame clones and is missing some. The data contain around 310,000 clones, about 80% of them singletons. The specimen comprised PBMCs, sampled before ibrutinib treatment. The receptors stem from a human donor with chronic lymphocytic leukemia.

As DNA, the CDR3 is TGCGCCAGCAGCCTTAGCGTTGCAGATACGCAGTATTTT. It is translated as CASSLSVADTQYF. V usage is TRBV4-1 and J usage is TRBJ2-3, with D possibly being TRBD2 (5 bases). The CDR3 covers 13 residues. Between the trimmed V and J ends, which lost 4 bases and 4 bases, there was a span of 9 bases. Looked up from germline, CDR1 is MGHRA and CDR2 is YSYEKL.

This sequence joins TRBV28 and TRBJ1-2; TRBD1 is a possible D gene (6 bases). The V gene's germline CDR1 is MDHEN and CDR2 SYDVKM. With 8 bases removed from V and 4 bases from J, the gap between germline ends came to 11 bases. The CDR3 is 12 residues long. CDR3 DNA sequence: TGTGCCAGCTCGGACAGCAGCTATGGCTACACCTTC. Translating it yields CASSDSSYGYTF.

This chain connects TRBV7-9 to TRBJ2-1; D is unclear. The CDR3 runs 13 residues. V was trimmed by 2 bases and J by 7 bases, leaving 9 bases between them. The germline CDR1 and CDR2 sequences are SEHNR and FQNEAQ (reference sequence). The CDR3: CASSLLGLNEQFF. The CDR3 DNA follows: TGTGCCAGCAGCTTATTAGGCTTGAATGAGCAGTTCTTC.

The rearrangement joins TRBV10-3 to TRBJ2-7; D is uncertain. Between the trimmed V and J ends, which lost 3 bases and 3 bases, there was a span of 6 bases. Germline CDR1 and CDR2: ENHRY and SYGVKD. CDR3 length equals 12 residues. The CDR3 DNA reads TGTGCCATCAGTGACCGCTTCTACGAGCAGTACTTC. Its protein is CAISDRFYEQYF.

This clone was observed a few times. V usage is TRBV7-9 and J usage is TRBJ1-1; D remains unclear. Looked up from germline, CDR1 is SEHNR and CDR2 is FQNEAQ (reference sequence). The CDR3 covers 13 residues. V gave up 4 bases and J gave up 1 base, with 7 bases separating them. CDR3 in amino acids: CASSSDGNTEAFF. The CDR3 coding sequence is TGTGCCAGCAGCTCAGACGGGAACACTGAAGCTTTCTTT. Combining the CDR3 with reference TRBV7-9 and TRBJ1-1 gives the whole variable domain DTGVSQNPRHKITKRGQNVTFRCDPISEHNRLYWYRQTLGQGPEFLTYFQNEAQLEKSRLLSDRFSAERPKGSFSTLEIQRTEQGDSAMYLCASSSDGNTEAFFGQGTRLTVV.

This chain uses TRBV30 with TRBJ2-1, with 9 bases identical to TRBD2. V was pared by 5 bases and J by 4 bases, with 6 bases of the junction left unmatched. This CDR3 has 14 residues. CDR1 and CDR2 from the germline V gene are GTSNPN and SVGIG (reference sequence). CDR3 loop: CAWELSGRYNEQFF. In DNA form, the CDR3 reads TGTGCCTGGGAACTTAGCGGGAGATACAATGAGCAGTTCTTC.

The chain couples TRBV20-1 to TRBJ1-3; no clear D. Germline V gene lookup returns CDR1 DFQATT and CDR2 SNEGSKA (reference sequence). The V end lost 6 bases, the J end lost 4 bases, and 4 bases lay between the germline ends. The CDR3 is made up of 10 amino acids. This CDR3 reads CSAKGNTIYF. Here the CDR3 DNA reads TGCAGTGCCAAGGGAAACACCATATATTTT.

The chain is built from TRBV18 and TRBJ2-1; TRBD1 or TRBD2 may be the D gene (6 bases each). Trimming stripped 7 bases from V and 3 bases from J, with 22 bases between. The CDR3 sequence is 17 residues long. Per germline, CDR1 KGHSH and CDR2 LQKENI. The CDR3 DNA follows: TGTGCCAGCTTCACCACAGACTGGGGGGCCCACTACAATGAGCAGTTCTTC. It yields the protein CASFTTDWGAHYNEQFF.

This chain connects TRBV30 to TRBJ1-2; 7 nucleotides agree with TRBD1. The CDR3 consists of 12 residues. From germline, CDR1 is GTSNPN and CDR2 SVGIG (reference sequence). V gave up 3 bases and J gave up 8 bases; unmatched junction bases: 6. CDR3 sequence (DNA): TGTGCCTGGAGGGGGACAGTTCAGGGCTACACCTTC. Translating it yields CAWRGTVQGYTF.

The chain links TRBV27 to TRBJ1-2; 7 bases line up with TRBD1. The germline V gene encodes CDR1 MNHEY and CDR2 SMNVEV (reference sequence). With V trimmed by 6 bases and J by 8 bases, 12 bases remained unmatched. This CDR3 contains 14 residues. In nucleotides, the CDR3 is TGTGCCAGCAGGGGGGACAGACTAGTCGGAGGCTACACCTTC. Encoded protein: CASRGDRLVGGYTF.

The chain combines TRBV11-3 with TRBJ1-5; D uncertain. This CDR3 has 14 amino acids. Germline-derived CDR1 and CDR2 are SGHNT and YENEEA. V was shortened by 6 bases and J by 1 base, with 10 bases between the two germline ends. This chain's CDR3 is CASRPTGSNQPQHF. The CDR3 coding sequence is TGTGCCAGCAGGCCGACGGGGAGCAATCAGCCCCAGCATTTT.

The V call is TRBV13, the J call TRBJ2-7; D is perhaps TRBD1 (5 bases). CDR3 length: 14 residues. Trimming pared 5 bases from V and 5 bases from J, leaving 16 bases between. Germline lookup yields CDR1 PRHDT and CDR2 FYEKMQ (reference sequence). The CDR3 is CASSMSARGHEQYF. CDR3 sequence (DNA): TGTGCCAGCAGCATGTCCGCTAGGGGTCACGAGCAGTACTTC.

This clone was seen a handful of times. This CDR3 reads CASRGLPVGNQPQHF. For the CDR3, the DNA is TGTGCCAGCAGAGGACTACCGGTCGGCAATCAGCCCCAGCATTTT. This chain connects TRBV2 to TRBJ1-5, with D hard to call. CDR1 and CDR2 from the germline V gene are SNHLY and FYNNEI. This CDR3 comprises 15 residues. Trimming left V 6 bases short and J 2 bases short, with 14 bases between.

The gene calls are TRBV7-2 and TRBJ2-1, with TRBD2 matching over 9 bases. The CDR3 extends over 18 amino acids. The V gene's germline CDR1 is SGHTA and CDR2 FQGNSA. J gave up 4 bases and V 5 bases, and 15 bases lay outside the gene matches. CDR3 DNA sequence: TGTGCCAGCAGCCGTTATCGGATTGCGGGAGGGTTGTACAATGAGCAGTTCTTC. It specifies CASSRYRIAGGLYNEQFF.